The 14 T cell receptor beta chains below were found in one sample sequenced in a study of blood T cell repertoires in COVID-19. The repertoire was sequenced with immunoSEQ multiplex PCR; TCRdb's copy has only in-frame clones and lacks some. Here the sample spans 240,000 or so clones, 70% to 85% being singletons. Sequencing was carried out using peripheral blood. The receptors stem from a woman older than 75 with acute or convalescent COVID-19.

The J gene is TRBJ1-1, the V gene TRBV29-1; D uncertain. The length of the CDR3 is 11 residues. CDR1 SQVTM and CDR2 ANQGSEA come from the germline V gene. The germline V and J ends were trimmed by 7 bases and 1 base, with 7 bases remaining between them. CDR3 DNA sequence: TGCAGCGCTGACGGGAACACTGAAGCTTTCTTT. It yields the protein CSADGNTEAFF.

For the CDR3, the DNA is TGTGCCACCAGCAGAGCAGGCAGAGAGACCCAGTACTTC. Translation: CATSRAGRETQYF. The chain recombines TRBV15 with TRBJ2-5; D is undetermined. Trimming stripped 1 base from V and 4 bases from J, with 7 bases between. The CDR3 consists of 13 residues. The V gene's germline CDR1 is LNHNV and CDR2 YYDKDF (reference sequence).

The rearrangement uses TRBV6-5 and TRBJ2-5; 7 nucleotides line up with TRBD1. CDR1 MNHEY and CDR2 SVGAGI come from the germline V gene. V trimming: 7 bases; J trimming: 7 bases; junction bases outside the gene matches: 9. This CDR3 has 13 residues. The CDR3 region is CASKQTGQGTQYF. DNA of the CDR3: TGTGCCAGCAAACAGACAGGGCAGGGGACCCAGTACTTC.

The V and J genes are TRBV7-9 and TRBJ2-7; D gene uncertain. Germline V gene lookup returns CDR1 SEHNR and CDR2 FQNEAQ (reference sequence). The CDR3 is 18 amino acids. The V gene lost 1 base and the J gene lost 2 bases, with 21 bases spanning the gap. CDR3 nucleotide sequence: TGTGCCAGCAGCTTAGGATGGGCAAGCCAAAGCACAGCCTACGAGCAGTACTTC. Its translation: CASSLGWASQSTAYEQYF.

This clone was found once. The genes are TRBV19 and TRBJ1-5, with 7 bases fitting TRBD1. V shed 5 bases, J shed 3 bases, and the junction held 10 bases outside the gene matches. Germline-derived CDR1 and CDR2 are LNHDA and SQIVND (reference sequence). The CDR3 is 16 residues long. CDR3 residues: CASSAYTGANNQPQHF. The DNA of the CDR3 is TGTGCCAGTAGTGCGTACACAGGGGCGAACAATCAGCCCCAGCATTTT.

The chain has TRBV11-3 and TRBJ2-3; D might be TRBD1 (5 bases). The CDR3 consists of 15 residues. Trimming pared 5 bases from V and 3 bases from J, leaving 15 bases between. Germline V gene lookup returns CDR1 SGHNT and CDR2 YENEEA. The CDR3 sequence: CASSPQGMGTDTQYF. The CDR3 region has the DNA TGTGCCAGCAGCCCCCAGGGTATGGGGACAGATACGCAGTATTTT. Looking up the rest from reference TRBV11-3 and TRBJ2-3 gives the full variable domain: EAGVVQSPRYKIIEKKQPVAFWCNPISGHNTLYWYLQNLGQGPELLIRYENEEAVDDSQLPKDRFSAERLKGVDSTLKIQPAELGDSAVYLCASSPQGMGTDTQYFGPGTRLTVL.

This clone was seen a few times. The chain uses TRBV6-5 and TRBJ2-7; 7 bases fit TRBD1. CDR1 MNHEY and CDR2 SVGAGI come from the germline V gene. The V and J ends lost 5 bases and 4 bases, in that order; junction bases with no gene match: 8. This CDR3 is built from 14 residues. CDR3 in amino acids: CASSLGQDPYEQYF. CDR3 DNA sequence: TGTGCCAGCAGTCTCGGACAGGACCCGTACGAGCAGTACTTC.

This clone was counted many times. V gene TRBV3-1 (or the pseudogene TRBV3-2) combines with J gene TRBJ1-2, with no clear D. This CDR3 spans 14 amino acids. Germline loops: CDR1 LGHDT, CDR2 YNNKEL (reference sequence). V was trimmed by 1 base and J by 4 bases, leaving 10 bases between them. In DNA, the CDR3 is TGTGCCAGCAGCCAAGTTTCAGTAAGCTATGGCTACACCTTC. This translates into CASSQVSVSYGYTF.

The chain couples TRBV28 to TRBJ2-5; 7 nucleotides match TRBD2. The germline CDR1 and CDR2 sequences are MDHEN and SYDVKM. This CDR3 contains 17 residues. V lost 8 bases to trimming and J lost 2 bases; unmatched junction nucleotides: 17. The CDR3 bases are TGTGCCAGCGTCGGGCTAGCGGTGACCCCGGCTCAAGAGACCCAGTACTTC. Translation gives CASVGLAVTPAQETQYF.

The rearrangement uses TRBV6-2 or TRBV6-3 and TRBJ1-1; 9 bases map to TRBD1. The CDR3 runs to 14 residues. V shed 6 bases and J 4 bases; nucleotides not matched to a gene: 6. Germline V gene sequence: CDR1 MNHEY, CDR2 SVGEGT. This chain's CDR3 is CASSSTGGGTEAFF. The CDR3 DNA sequence: TGTGCCAGCAGCTCGACAGGGGGGGGCACTGAAGCTTTCTTT.

This clone has ten or more counts. V gene TRBV4-1 combines with J gene TRBJ2-7; D is perhaps TRBD2 (6 bases). Germline V gene sequence: CDR1 MGHRA, CDR2 YSYEKL. The CDR3 totals 15 residues. V dropped 0 bases and J dropped 4 bases, with 13 bases sitting between them. The CDR3 DNA follows: TGCGCCAGCAGCCAAGAGGCGGAGGGCCTTTACGAGCAGTACTTC. Translation: CASSQEAEGLYEQYF.

The rearrangement uses TRBV3-1 (or the pseudogene TRBV3-2) and TRBJ2-7, with D perhaps TRBD2 (7 bases). The CDR3 extends over 17 amino acids. CDR1 LGHDT and CDR2 YNNKEL come from the germline V gene (reference sequence). V gave up 0 bases and J gave up 1 base, with 16 bases separating them. As DNA, the CDR3 is TGTGCCAGCAGCCAAGAACGGCGGGGGACACCTTCCTACGAGCAGTACTTC. Protein: CASSQERRGTPSYEQYF.

This clone was seen once. This chain connects TRBV13 to TRBJ2-7; weak D call: TRBD1 (5 bases). The CDR3 has 12 amino acids. Germline CDR1 and CDR2: PRHDT and FYEKMQ (reference sequence). V lost 4 bases, J lost 3 bases, and 7 bases lay in between. CDR3 protein: CASSYDSYEQYF. The CDR3 nucleotides read TGTGCCAGCAGCTATGACAGCTACGAGCAGTACTTC.

The chain is built from TRBV18 and TRBJ2-3, with a weak D call TRBD2 (6 bases). V was shortened by 0 bases and J by 4 bases, with 8 bases between the two germline ends. Germline V CDR1 and CDR2: KGHSH, LQKENI. The CDR3 totals 14 residues. The CDR3 DNA reads as TGTGCCAGCTCACCACCTAGCGGCTCAGATACGCAGTATTTT. Translating it yields CASSPPSGSDTQYF.